The present T cell receptor (beta chain) was sequenced within a study of technical replicates of blood from several donors. Assay: immunoSEQ multiplex PCR; the TCRdb copy retains only in-frame clones and omits some. The sample records about 80,000 clones, 94% being singletons. The CDR3 runs to 14 residues. Germline loops: CDR1 SGHNT, CDR2 YYREEE (reference sequence). The ends were cut back, 2 bases at V and 7 bases at J, with 16 bases in the middle. The receptor was isolated from a human donor in good health. Sequenced material: T cells isolated from PBMCs. V gene TRBV5-4 combines with J gene TRBJ2-7, with a weak D call TRBD2 (6 bases). CDR3 in amino acids: CASSFLGGVGEQYF. DNA of the CDR3: TGTGCCAGCAGCTTCCTCGGGGGAGTAGGTGAGCAGTACTTC. The full variable domain, in which reference TRBV5-4 and TRBJ2-7 provide the parts outside the CDR3, is ETGVTQSPTHLIKTRGQQVTLRCSSQSGHNTVSWYQQALGQGPQFIFQYYREEENGRGNFPPRFSGLQFPNYSSELNVNALELDDSALYLCASSFLGGVGEQYFGPGTRLTVT.